A selection of T cell receptor beta chains follows, all from one sample in a study of CD8+CD57+ T cells in acquired aplastic anemia. TCRdb re-called the reads with MiXCR, one entry per CDR3 protein. The sample yields 200,000 or so distinct CDR3 sequences, 65% seen once. What was sequenced was sorted CD4+, CD8+, or CD8+CD57+ T cells (not recorded which) from PBMCs. The receptors stem from a human donor with aplastic anemia. Each CDR3 is given with its conserved first and last residue. Fields, in order: clone size, J gene, V gene, D gene, CDR3 protein, CDR3 DNA. D genes are given only for firm matches. Only some rows state a clone size, as once, few, many or a class for expanded clones.

clone_size: .
j_call: TRBJ1-6
v_call: TRBV9
d_call: .
cdr3_aa: CASSVQGSPLHF
cdr3_nt: TGTGCCAGCAGCGTACAGGGATCACCCCTCCACTTT

clone_size: few
j_call: TRBJ2-5
v_call: TRBV2
d_call: .
cdr3_aa: CASSGLTGVETQYF
cdr3_nt: TGTGCCAGCAGTGGTCTAACGGGCGTTGAGACCCAGTACTTC

clone_size: .
j_call: TRBJ2-1
v_call: TRBV7-3
d_call: TRBD2
cdr3_aa: CASSFSSGEQFF
cdr3_nt: TGTGCCAGCAGCTTCTCTAGCGGTGAGCAGTTCTTC

clone_size: many
j_call: TRBJ2-3
v_call: TRBV2
d_call: .
cdr3_aa: CAARGAGTDTQYF
cdr3_nt: TGTGCCGCCAGGGGTGCGGGCACAGATACGCAGTATTTT

clone_size: .
j_call: TRBJ2-7
v_call: TRBV5-1
d_call: .
cdr3_aa: CASSLRTEVYEQYF
cdr3_nt: TGCGCCAGCAGCCTGAGGACAGAGGTCTACGAGCAGTACTTC

clone_size: .
j_call: TRBJ2-7
v_call: TRBV9
d_call: TRBD1
cdr3_aa: CASSGIDRVGYEQYF
cdr3_nt: TGTGCCAGCAGCGGCATCGACAGGGTAGGCTACGAGCAGTACTTC

clone_size: .
j_call: TRBJ1-5
v_call: TRBV7-8
d_call: .
cdr3_aa: CASSLLGTGNQPQHF
cdr3_nt: TGTGCCAGCAGCTTATTGGGTACGGGCAATCAGCCCCAGCATTTT

clone_size: .
j_call: TRBJ2-1
v_call: TRBV2
d_call: .
cdr3_aa: CASSEVYSPVYEQFF
cdr3_nt: TGTGCCAGCAGTGAAGTGTACAGTCCCGTGTATGAGCAGTTCTTC

clone_size: .
j_call: TRBJ1-5
v_call: TRBV5-1
d_call: .
cdr3_aa: CASSRRTANNQPQHF
cdr3_nt: TGTGCCAGCAGCCGAAGGACAGCTAACAATCAGCCCCAGCATTTT

clone_size: .
j_call: TRBJ1-6
v_call: TRBV19
d_call: TRBD1
cdr3_aa: CASKGGFDNSPLHF
cdr3_nt: TGTGCCAGTAAAGGGGGCTTTGATAATTCACCCCTCCACTTT

clone_size: few
j_call: TRBJ2-1
v_call: TRBV15
d_call: TRBD1
cdr3_aa: CATSSFRSGQGQFEQFF
cdr3_nt: TGTGCCACCAGCAGCTTCAGGTCGGGACAGGGGCAGTTTGAGCAGTTCTTC

clone_size: .
j_call: TRBJ1-6
v_call: TRBV20-1
d_call: TRBD1
cdr3_aa: CSARVGTGVSPLHF
cdr3_nt: TGCAGTGCTAGAGTGGGGACAGGGGTCTCACCCCTCCACTTT

clone_size: few
j_call: TRBJ2-7
v_call: TRBV24-1
d_call: TRBD1
cdr3_aa: CATSDTGTGAYEQYF
cdr3_nt: TGTGCCACCAGTGATACCGGGACAGGGGCCTACGAGCAGTACTTC

clone_size: few
j_call: TRBJ2-7
v_call: TRBV10-3
d_call: .
cdr3_aa: CAISFSYEQYF
cdr3_nt: TGTGCCATCAGCTTTTCCTACGAGCAGTACTTC

clone_size: .
j_call: TRBJ2-6
v_call: TRBV24-1
d_call: .
cdr3_aa: CATSDTGANVLTF
cdr3_nt: TGTGCCACCTCGGATACCGGGGCCAACGTCCTGACTTTC

clone_size: many
j_call: TRBJ1-5
v_call: TRBV4-1
d_call: .
cdr3_aa: CASSQAQPNQPQHF
cdr3_nt: TGCGCCAGCAGCCAAGCACAGCCTAATCAGCCCCAGCATTTT

clone_size: .
j_call: TRBJ2-1
v_call: TRBV20-1
d_call: .
cdr3_aa: CSARPGALAYNEQFF
cdr3_nt: TGCAGTGCTCGTCCGGGGGCCCTCGCCTACAATGAGCAGTTCTTC

clone_size: .
j_call: TRBJ2-5
v_call: TRBV7-9
d_call: .
cdr3_aa: CASSTGWGETQYF
cdr3_nt: TGTGCCAGCAGCACAGGGTGGGGAGAGACCCAGTACTTC

clone_size: .
j_call: TRBJ2-3
v_call: TRBV9
d_call: TRBD1
cdr3_aa: CASSVGRTGVFGTDTQYF
cdr3_nt: TGTGCCAGCAGCGTTGGAAGGACAGGGGTTTTTGGCACAGATACGCAGTATTTT

clone_size: .
j_call: TRBJ1-2
v_call: TRBV10-3
d_call: TRBD1
cdr3_aa: CAIRAGTGYAYTF
cdr3_nt: TGTGCCATCAGGGCCGGGACAGGGTATGCCTACACCTTC

clone_size: .
j_call: TRBJ1-1
v_call: TRBV19
d_call: TRBD1
cdr3_aa: CASSIVGQGNTEAFF
cdr3_nt: TGTGCCAGTAGTATAGTGGGACAGGGGAACACTGAAGCTTTCTTT

clone_size: .
j_call: TRBJ1-5
v_call: TRBV20-1
d_call: .
cdr3_aa: CSAPKAGSNQPQHF
cdr3_nt: TGCAGTGCACCCAAGGCAGGGAGCAATCAGCCCCAGCATTTT

clone_size: once
j_call: TRBJ2-7
v_call: TRBV9
d_call: .
cdr3_aa: CASSVDICVLLCQVGPVYEQYF
cdr3_nt: .

clone_size: .
j_call: TRBJ2-5
v_call: TRBV7-9
d_call: .
cdr3_aa: CASSLAEPQETQYF
cdr3_nt: TGTGCCAGCAGCTTAGCGGAACCTCAAGAGACCCAGTACTTC

clone_size: few
j_call: TRBJ2-2
v_call: TRBV2
d_call: .
cdr3_aa: CASSEFFANTGELFF
cdr3_nt: TGTGCCAGCAGTGAATTTTTTGCGAACACCGGGGAGCTGTTTTTT

clone_size: .
j_call: TRBJ1-2
v_call: TRBV6-6
d_call: TRBD1
cdr3_aa: CASSYSIPGTGGYTF
cdr3_nt: TGTGCCAGCAGTTACTCTATTCCCGGGACAGGAGGCTACACCTTC

clone_size: few
j_call: TRBJ2-1
v_call: TRBV10-3
d_call: .
cdr3_aa: CAISSRANNEQFF
cdr3_nt: TGTGCCATCAGTAGCAGGGCTAACAATGAGCAGTTCTTC

clone_size: many
j_call: TRBJ2-5
v_call: TRBV7-9
d_call: .
cdr3_aa: CASSLIRGNQETQYF
cdr3_nt: TGTGCCAGCAGCTTAATTAGGGGGAACCAAGAGACCCAGTACTTC

clone_size: .
j_call: TRBJ2-7
v_call: TRBV20-1
d_call: .
cdr3_aa: CSAGPGGYEQYF
cdr3_nt: TGCAGTGCTGGTCCTGGGGGCTACGAGCAGTACTTC

clone_size: once
j_call: TRBJ1-6
v_call: TRBV9
d_call: .
cdr3_aa: CASSVESSYNSPLHF
cdr3_nt: TGTGCCAGCAGCGTAGAGAGCTCCTATAATTCACCCCTCCACTTT

clone_size: many
j_call: TRBJ2-1
v_call: TRBV29-1
d_call: .
cdr3_aa: CSVLWSSYNEQFF
cdr3_nt: TGCAGCGTTTTATGGAGCTCCTACAATGAGCAGTTCTTC

clone_size: .
j_call: TRBJ2-7
v_call: TRBV29-1
d_call: .
cdr3_aa: CSVTESYEQYF
cdr3_nt: TGCAGCGTCACTGAAAGCTACGAGCAGTACTTC

clone_size: .
j_call: TRBJ2-1
v_call: TRBV20-1
d_call: TRBD2
cdr3_aa: CSAGLADYNEQFF
cdr3_nt: TGCAGTGCAGGCCTAGCGGATTACAATGAGCAGTTCTTC

clone_size: .
j_call: TRBJ2-7
v_call: TRBV9
d_call: .
cdr3_aa: CASSFGSSTYEQYF
cdr3_nt: TGCGCCAGCAGCTTCGGCAGCTCGACTTACGAGCAGTACTTC

clone_size: few
j_call: TRBJ1-2
v_call: TRBV20-1
d_call: .
cdr3_aa: CSATDGRDNYGYTF
cdr3_nt: TGCAGTGCCACTGATGGCAGGGATAACTATGGCTACACCTTC

clone_size: once
j_call: TRBJ1-2
v_call: TRBV11-1
d_call: TRBD1
cdr3_aa: CASSPNSGQMLLFYGYTF
cdr3_nt: TGTGCCAGCAGCCCTAATTCGGGACAGATGCTTCTCTTCTATGGCTACACCTTC

clone_size: .
j_call: TRBJ1-1
v_call: TRBV9
d_call: .
cdr3_aa: CASSVGGRGTEAFF
cdr3_nt: TGTGCCAGCAGCGTAGGAGGGAGAGGCACTGAAGCTTTCTTT

clone_size: .
j_call: TRBJ2-7
v_call: TRBV15
d_call: TRBD1
cdr3_aa: CATSSSSPGQVYEQYF
cdr3_nt: TGTGCCACCAGCAGCTCCAGCCCTGGACAGGTCTACGAGCAGTACTTC

clone_size: .
j_call: TRBJ1-1
v_call: TRBV5-6
d_call: .
cdr3_aa: CASSLTENTEAFF
cdr3_nt: TGTGCCAGCAGCTTGACAGAGAACACTGAAGCTTTCTTT

clone_size: few
j_call: TRBJ1-1
v_call: TRBV2
d_call: .
cdr3_aa: CASSQDRGAAEAFF
cdr3_nt: TGTGCCAGCAGTCAAGACAGAGGGGCGGCTGAAGCTTTCTTT

clone_size: .
j_call: TRBJ2-3
v_call: TRBV5-6
d_call: TRBD1
cdr3_aa: CACQFRDRDAGTDTQYF
cdr3_nt: TGTGCCTGCCAATTCCGGGACAGGGATGCTGGCACAGATACGCAGTATTTT

clone_size: .
j_call: TRBJ1-6
v_call: TRBV20-1
d_call: .
cdr3_aa: CSASFEGHSPLHF
cdr3_nt: TGCAGTGCTAGTTTCGAGGGGCATTCACCCCTCCACTTT

clone_size: many
j_call: TRBJ2-1
v_call: TRBV5-1
d_call: .
cdr3_aa: CASSSEGALSSYNEQFF
cdr3_nt: TGCGCCAGCAGCTCGGAAGGTGCCTTGAGCTCCTACAATGAGCAGTTCTTC

clone_size: .
j_call: TRBJ2-7
v_call: TRBV25-1
d_call: TRBD1
cdr3_aa: CASARGQGRYEQYF
cdr3_nt: TGTGCCAGTGCCCGGGGACAGGGGAGATACGAGCAGTACTTC

clone_size: .
j_call: TRBJ1-1
v_call: TRBV19
d_call: .
cdr3_aa: CASSPAGVGTEAFF
cdr3_nt: TGTGCCAGTAGTCCCGCGGGGGTAGGCACTGAAGCTTTCTTT

clone_size: few
j_call: TRBJ2-7
v_call: TRBV19
d_call: .
cdr3_aa: CASSIGSTSSYEQYF
cdr3_nt: TGTGCCAGTAGTATCGGGAGTACCAGCTCCTACGAGCAGTACTTC

clone_size: few
j_call: TRBJ2-7
v_call: TRBV6-6
d_call: .
cdr3_aa: CASRGPLYEQYF
cdr3_nt: TGTGCCAGCAGGGGGCCCCTCTACGAGCAGTACTTC

clone_size: .
j_call: TRBJ1-1
v_call: TRBV28
d_call: .
cdr3_aa: CASSSLPLRMSTEAFF
cdr3_nt: TGTGCCAGCAGTTCGCTTCCCCTCCGGATGAGCACTGAAGCTTTCTTT

clone_size: .
j_call: TRBJ1-1
v_call: TRBV7-9
d_call: .
cdr3_aa: CASSLAGATEAFF
cdr3_nt: TGTGCCAGCAGCTTAGCGGGCGCCACTGAAGCTTTCTTT

clone_size: .
j_call: TRBJ2-7
v_call: TRBV18
d_call: .
cdr3_aa: CASSPPGLPYEQYF
cdr3_nt: TGTGCCAGCTCACCACCCGGACTACCCTACGAGCAGTACTTC

clone_size: .
j_call: TRBJ2-1
v_call: TRBV2
d_call: TRBD2
cdr3_aa: CASSFPAGEYNEQFF
cdr3_nt: TGTGCCAGCAGTTTCCCAGCGGGGGAGTACAATGAGCAGTTCTTC

clone_size: .
j_call: TRBJ2-7
v_call: TRBV24-1
d_call: .
cdr3_aa: CATSSGTPNYEQYF
cdr3_nt: TGTGCCACCAGCTCCGGGACGCCCAACTACGAGCAGTACTTC

clone_size: .
j_call: TRBJ2-2
v_call: TRBV2
d_call: .
cdr3_aa: CASSPDVTNTGELSF
cdr3_nt: TGTGCCAGCAGTCCGGACGTGACGAACACCGGGGAGCTGTCTTTT

clone_size: .
j_call: TRBJ1-6
v_call: TRBV7-9
d_call: TRBD1
cdr3_aa: CASSLGQGVPLHF
cdr3_nt: TGTGCCAGCAGCTTAGGACAGGGGGTACCCCTCCACTTT

clone_size: .
j_call: TRBJ2-7
v_call: TRBV12-5
d_call: .
cdr3_aa: CASGLAGHYEQYF
cdr3_nt: TGTGCTAGTGGGCTGGCGGGGCACTACGAGCAGTACTTC

clone_size: .
j_call: TRBJ2-3
v_call: TRBV11-2
d_call: .
cdr3_aa: CASSLEAAAGKYF
cdr3_nt: TGTGCCAGCAGCTTAGAGGCGGCGGCGGGGAAGTATTTT

clone_size: .
j_call: TRBJ2-1
v_call: TRBV2
d_call: TRBD1
cdr3_aa: CASTQDRGLYNEQFF
cdr3_nt: TGTGCCAGCACTCAGGACAGGGGGCTTTACAATGAGCAGTTCTTC

clone_size: .
j_call: TRBJ1-5
v_call: TRBV7-3
d_call: TRBD1
cdr3_aa: CASSLTGRGVSETQHF
cdr3_nt: TGTGCCAGCAGCTTAACTGGCAGGGGGGTTTCGGAGACCCAGCATTTT

clone_size: .
j_call: TRBJ2-1
v_call: TRBV20-1
d_call: TRBD1
cdr3_aa: CSASEVGGREQFF
cdr3_nt: TGCAGTGCTAGCGAGGTAGGGGGCAGAGAGCAGTTCTTC

clone_size: many
j_call: TRBJ2-7
v_call: TRBV15
d_call: TRBD1
cdr3_aa: CATSSSVGDSSYEQYF
cdr3_nt: TGTGCCACCAGCAGTAGTGTGGGGGACAGCTCCTACGAGCAGTACTTC